Listed below are T cell receptor beta chains from one sample, sequenced in a study of OX40 agonist ivuxolimab in advanced cancers. Method: immunoSEQ multiplex PCR; TCRdb's copy keeps in-frame clones and lacks some. Of about 33,000 clones detected, 88% appear once; the ten largest clones hold roughly 4%. Material: CD4+ or CD8+ T cells sorted from blood, obtained in a trial of the OX40 agonist ivuxolimab. The receptors were sampled from an adult with an advanced solid tumor such as melanoma, head and neck, liver or kidney cancer. Both conserved end residues are part of each CDR3. The D gene is left open where the match is weak. Some rows mark clone size as missing; the rest say once, few, many or name a class of expanded clone.

D: -
V: TRBV10-1
size: -
J: TRBJ2-3
CDR3: CASSTGDSGTDTQYF
DNA: TGCGCCAGCAGTACCGGGGACTCAGGCACAGATACGCAGTATTTT

D: TRBD1
V: TRBV11-2
size: few
J: TRBJ2-7
CDR3: CASSSGQGAFYEQYF
DNA: TGTGCCAGCAGCTCCGGACAGGGAGCTTTCTACGAGCAGTACTTC

D: -
V: TRBV6-5
size: -
J: TRBJ2-3
CDR3: CASSYFGRDTQYF
DNA: TGTGCCAGCAGTTACTTTGGTAGAGATACGCAGTATTTT

D: -
V: TRBV28
size: few
J: TRBJ1-5
CDR3: CASSPRWAAQHF
DNA: TGTGCCAGCAGCCCCCGGTGGGCAGCCCAGCATTTT

D: TRBD2
V: TRBV5-5
size: -
J: TRBJ2-6
CDR3: CASSFLAGGGSGANVLTF
DNA: TGTGCCAGCAGCTTCTTAGCGGGGGGAGGCTCTGGGGCCAACGTCCTGACTTTC

D: -
V: TRBV6-6
size: once
J: TRBJ2-7
CDR3: CASSFNREYEQYF
DNA: TGTGCCAGCAGTTTTAACAGGGAATACGAGCAGTACTTC

D: TRBD2
V: TRBV6-1
size: few
J: TRBJ2-3
CDR3: CASRSGAADTQYF
DNA: TGTGCCAGCAGAAGCGGGGCTGCGGATACGCAGTATTTT

D: -
V: TRBV9
size: -
J: TRBJ2-1
CDR3: CASSVLAQSNEQFF
DNA: TGTGCCAGCAGCGTACTTGCGCAAAGCAATGAGCAGTTCTTC

D: TRBD1
V: TRBV18
size: -
J: TRBJ2-7
CDR3: CASSGTGAYEQYF
DNA: TGTGCCAGCTCAGGGACAGGGGCCTACGAGCAGTACTTC

D: -
V: TRBV5-1
size: -
J: TRBJ1-1
CDR3: CASSLAGGARTEAFF
DNA: TGCGCCAGCAGCTTGGCCGGGGGGGCGCGTACTGAAGCTTTCTTT

D: -
V: TRBV2
size: -
J: TRBJ1-3
CDR3: CASREAGSTIYF
DNA: TGTGCCAGCAGGGAGGCAGGATCTACCATATATTTT

D: -
V: TRBV6-6
size: -
J: TRBJ2-7
CDR3: CASSYRQGGHRSEQYF
DNA: TGTGCCAGCAGTTACCGTCAAGGGGGTCACCGGAGCGAGCAGTACTTC

D: -
V: TRBV6-5
size: -
J: TRBJ2-7
CDR3: CASSYRPAGSEQYF
DNA: TGTGCCAGCAGTTACCGTCCCGCGGGGTCCGAGCAGTACTTC

D: -
V: TRBV7-6
size: -
J: TRBJ2-7
CDR3: CASSLVAGTKFVYYEQYF
DNA: TGTGCCAGCAGCTTAGTGGCAGGGACGAAGTTTGTGTACTACGAGCAGTACTTC

D: TRBD2
V: TRBV9
size: -
J: TRBJ2-2
CDR3: CASSVRREAYTGELFF
DNA: TGTGCCAGCAGCGTACGTCGGGAGGCGTACACCGGGGAGCTGTTTTTT

D: -
V: TRBV6-5
size: -
J: TRBJ2-6
CDR3: CASRIGGPGANVLTF
DNA: TGTGCCAGCAGGATCGGGGGCCCTGGGGCCAACGTCCTGACTTTC

D: TRBD1
V: TRBV28
size: -
J: TRBJ1-5
CDR3: CASSPRQGNNQPQHF
DNA: TGTGCCAGCAGTCCTAGACAGGGGAACAATCAGCCCCAGCATTTT

D: TRBD1
V: TRBV5-1
size: -
J: TRBJ2-5
CDR3: CASSSEGAQETQYF
DNA: TGCGCCAGCAGCTCCGAGGGGGCCCAAGAGACCCAGTACTTC

D: TRBD2
V: TRBV7-2
size: once
J: TRBJ2-1
CDR3: CASSSRLAGGLNEQFF
DNA: TGTGCCAGCAGCTCCAGACTAGCGGGAGGGCTGAATGAGCAGTTCTTC

D: -
V: TRBV30
size: -
J: TRBJ1-5
CDR3: CAWDRENQPQHF
DNA: TGTGCCTGGGATAGGGAAAATCAGCCCCAGCATTTT

D: -
V: TRBV11-2
size: -
J: TRBJ2-7
CDR3: CASSPLWGFHEQYF
DNA: TGTGCCAGCAGCCCCCTTTGGGGATTCCACGAGCAGTACTTC

D: -
V: TRBV9
size: -
J: TRBJ1-2
CDR3: CASSVDRGPYGYTF
DNA: TGTGCCAGCAGCGTAGATCGGGGTCCCTATGGCTACACCTTC

D: TRBD2
V: TRBV15
size: -
J: TRBJ2-1
CDR3: CATSRAPGLAGLGNEQFF
DNA: TGTGCCACCAGCAGAGCTCCGGGACTAGCGGGTCTTGGAAATGAGCAGTTCTTC

D: TRBD2
V: TRBV5-5
size: -
J: TRBJ2-7
CDR3: CASSGLAASYEQYF
DNA: TGTGCCAGCAGCGGGCTAGCGGCTTCCTACGAGCAGTACTTC

D: TRBD2
V: TRBV7-6
size: once
J: TRBJ2-7
CDR3: CASSRAGVGSYEQYF
DNA: TGTGCCAGCAGTCGGGCGGGAGTTGGGTCCTACGAGCAGTACTTC

D: -
V: TRBV7-9
size: -
J: TRBJ1-5
CDR3: CASSLFNQPQHF
DNA: TGTGCCAGCAGCTTATTCAATCAGCCCCAGCATTTT

D: -
V: TRBV7-8
size: -
J: TRBJ1-4
CDR3: CASTYDDFEKLFF
DNA: TGTGCCAGCACCTATGATGACTTTGAAAAACTGTTTTTT

D: -
V: TRBV19
size: -
J: TRBJ1-1
CDR3: CASSIYRTMNTEAFF
DNA: TGTGCCAGTAGTATCTACAGGACCATGAACACTGAAGCTTTCTTT

D: -
V: TRBV7-9
size: -
J: TRBJ2-3
CDR3: CASSLEVLDTQYF
DNA: TGTGCCAGCAGCTTAGAAGTGCTAGATACGCAGTATTTT

D: -
V: TRBV2
size: -
J: TRBJ2-4
CDR3: CASSDWGARAKNIQYF
DNA: TGTGCCAGCAGTGATTGGGGGGCTAGGGCCAAAAACATTCAGTACTTC

D: -
V: TRBV5-1
size: -
J: TRBJ2-1
CDR3: CASSLELGAGFSYNEQFF
DNA: TGCGCCAGCAGCTTGGAGTTGGGGGCCGGGTTCTCCTACAATGAGCAGTTCTTC

D: -
V: TRBV9
size: -
J: TRBJ1-2
CDR3: CASSPLSRLASGDGYTF
DNA: TGTGCCAGCAGCCCCCTTTCCCGGTTGGCCTCAGGAGATGGCTACACCTTC

D: -
V: TRBV9
size: -
J: TRBJ2-5
CDR3: CASSVGPWGVETQYF
DNA: TGTGCCAGCAGCGTAGGGCCCTGGGGCGTCGAGACCCAGTACTTC

D: -
V: TRBV19
size: -
J: TRBJ2-4
CDR3: CASRNSGLAKNIQYF
DNA: TGTGCCAGTAGGAATTCGGGGCTGGCCAAAAACATTCAGTACTTC

D: -
V: TRBV6-5
size: -
J: TRBJ2-7
CDR3: CASSYDLGGSYEQYF
DNA: TGTGCCAGCAGTTACGATCTGGGGGGTTCCTACGAGCAGTACTTC

D: -
V: TRBV7-2
size: -
J: TRBJ1-2
CDR3: CASSPRGTPIEFTF
DNA: TGTGCCAGCAGCCCCCGGGGGACTCCTATTGAGTTCACCTTC

D: -
V: TRBV7-2
size: -
J: TRBJ1-4
CDR3: CASSFVGLGEKLFF
DNA: TGTGCCAGCAGCTTCGTTGGCTTGGGTGAAAAACTGTTTTTT

D: TRBD2
V: TRBV28
size: -
J: TRBJ2-1
CDR3: CASRPPGTGGVGEQFF
DNA: TGTGCCAGCAGGCCCCCGGGCACGGGAGGTGTTGGTGAGCAGTTCTTC

D: TRBD1
V: TRBV6-1
size: -
J: TRBJ2-7
CDR3: CASSERDRGREQYF
DNA: TGTGCCAGCAGTGAACGGGACAGGGGGCGCGAGCAGTACTTC

D: TRBD2
V: TRBV15
size: -
J: TRBJ2-2
CDR3: CATSREPSGMTGELFF
DNA: TGTGCCACCAGCAGAGAGCCCAGCGGGATGACCGGGGAGCTGTTTTTT

D: -
V: TRBV5-1
size: -
J: TRBJ2-6
CDR3: CASSILTGISGANVLTF
DNA: TGCGCCAGCAGCATCTTGACTGGGATCTCTGGGGCCAACGTCCTGACTTTC

D: TRBD2
V: TRBV30
size: once
J: TRBJ2-3
CDR3: CAWKDGGATDTQYF
DNA: TGTGCCTGGAAGGACGGGGGGGCCACAGATACGCAGTATTTT

D: -
V: TRBV5-1
size: -
J: TRBJ1-1
CDR3: CASSKGQNTEAFF
DNA: TGCGCCAGCAGCAAGGGACAGAACACTGAAGCTTTCTTT

D: -
V: TRBV7-2
size: -
J: TRBJ2-7
CDR3: CASSLVDSYEQYF
DNA: TGTGCCAGCAGCTTAGTGGATTCCTACGAGCAGTACTTC

D: -
V: TRBV18
size: few
J: TRBJ1-5
CDR3: CASSMEVGQPQHF
DNA: TGTGCCAGCTCAATGGAGGTCGGACAGCCCCAGCATTTT

D: TRBD1
V: TRBV5-1
size: -
J: TRBJ2-7
CDR3: CASSYSGQGTNEQYF
DNA: TGCGCCAGCAGTTACTCGGGACAGGGTACTAACGAGCAGTACTTC

D: -
V: TRBV7-9
size: -
J: TRBJ2-7
CDR3: CASTQRASYEQYF
DNA: TGTGCCAGCACCCAGCGGGCCTCCTACGAGCAGTACTTC

D: -
V: TRBV15
size: -
J: TRBJ1-3
CDR3: CATSRGPIYF
DNA: TGTGCCACCAGCAGAGGTCCCATATATTTT

D: -
V: TRBV7-8
size: few
J: TRBJ2-5
CDR3: CASSSRRTQETQYF
DNA: TGTGCCAGCAGCTCAAGGAGAACCCAAGAGACCCAGTACTTC

D: TRBD2
V: TRBV27
size: -
J: TRBJ2-1
CDR3: CASRGLAGSNEQFF
DNA: TGTGCCAGCAGGGGACTAGCGGGAAGCAATGAGCAGTTCTTC

D: -
V: TRBV7-2
size: -
J: TRBJ1-3
CDR3: CASSLFRNTIYF
DNA: TGTGCCAGCAGCTTATTTAGAAACACCATATATTTT

D: -
V: TRBV9
size: -
J: TRBJ2-5
CDR3: CASSGRDTPRETQYF
DNA: TGTGCCAGCAGCGGCCGGGACACGCCACGGGAGACCCAGTACTTC

D: -
V: TRBV4-1
size: -
J: TRBJ2-5
CDR3: CASSPRNKGTQYF
DNA: TGCGCCAGCAGCCCTCGAAATAAGGGGACCCAGTACTTC

D: TRBD1
V: TRBV6-1
size: -
J: TRBJ2-5
CDR3: CASRLDRGETQYF
DNA: TGTGCCAGCAGATTGGACAGGGGTGAGACCCAGTACTTC

D: -
V: TRBV2
size: -
J: TRBJ1-1
CDR3: CASRWGRLLKAGTEAFF
DNA: TGTGCCAGCAGGTGGGGGAGGTTATTAAAGGCTGGCACTGAAGCTTTCTTT

D: -
V: TRBV10-3
size: -
J: TRBJ1-3
CDR3: CAITTGFSGNTIYF
DNA: TGTGCCATCACCACAGGGTTCTCTGGAAACACCATATATTTT

D: -
V: TRBV7-2
size: -
J: TRBJ1-2
CDR3: CASSLDPGMSGYTF
DNA: TGTGCCAGCAGCTTAGATCCAGGGATGAGCGGCTACACCTTC

D: TRBD2
V: TRBV7-9
size: -
J: TRBJ2-3
CDR3: CASSPFPGGRTDTQYF
DNA: TGTGCCAGCAGCCCATTCCCGGGAGGGCGCACAGATACGCAGTATTTT

D: -
V: TRBV6-5
size: -
J: TRBJ2-7
CDR3: CASSYSIFGGGNEQYF
DNA: TGTGCCAGCAGTTACTCGATTTTCGGGGGAGGCAACGAGCAGTACTTC